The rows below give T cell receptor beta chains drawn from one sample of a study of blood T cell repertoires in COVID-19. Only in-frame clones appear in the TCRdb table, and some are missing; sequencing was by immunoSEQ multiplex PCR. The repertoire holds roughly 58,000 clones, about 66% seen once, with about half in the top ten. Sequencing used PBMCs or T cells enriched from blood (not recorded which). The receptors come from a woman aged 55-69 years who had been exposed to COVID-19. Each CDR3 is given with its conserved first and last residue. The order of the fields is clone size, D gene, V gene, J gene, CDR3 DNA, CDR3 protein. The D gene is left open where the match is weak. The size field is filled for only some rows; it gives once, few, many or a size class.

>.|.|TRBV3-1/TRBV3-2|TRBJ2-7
TGTGCCAGCAGCCTTGGAGAGACCTACGAGCAGTACTTC
CASSLGETYEQYF
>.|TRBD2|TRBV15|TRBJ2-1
TGTGCCACCAGCAGAGATGTGAGCGGGGCCAATGAGCAGTTCTTC
CATSRDVSGANEQFF
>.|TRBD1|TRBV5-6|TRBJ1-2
TGTGCCAGCAGCCCCCTCGGGACAGGGGTAAACTATGGCTACACCTTC
CASSPLGTGVNYGYTF
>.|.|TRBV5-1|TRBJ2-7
TGCGCCAGCAGAGCCGGGTCCCTCTACGAGCAGTACTTC
CASRAGSLYEQYF
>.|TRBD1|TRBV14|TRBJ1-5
TGTGCCAGCAGCCAAGGACAGGGCCAGCCCCAGCATTTT
CASSQGQGQPQHF
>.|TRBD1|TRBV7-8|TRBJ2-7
TGTGCCAGCAGCAGGGACAGGGGAGGGGAGCAGTACTTC
CASSRDRGGEQYF
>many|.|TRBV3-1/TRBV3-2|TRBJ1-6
TGTGCCAGCAGTGGGCAGGGCTATAAACCTCGGGATAATTCACCCCTCCACTTT
CASSGQGYKPRDNSPLHF
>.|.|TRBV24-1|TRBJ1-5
TGTGCCACCAGTGATTTGTACAGCAAGGATCAGCCCCAGCATTTT
CATSDLYSKDQPQHF
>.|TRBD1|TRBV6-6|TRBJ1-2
TGTGCCAGCAGACGATTAGACAGGGGGTACCTAGACTATGGCTACACCTTC
CASRRLDRGYLDYGYTF
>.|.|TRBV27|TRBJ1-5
TGTGCCAGCAGGCGTACAGGTTTCTATAGCAATCAGCCCCAGCATTTT
CASRRTGFYSNQPQHF
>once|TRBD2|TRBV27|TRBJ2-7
TGTGCCAGCAGTTCACAACTAGCGGGAGAGTACGAGCAGTACTTC
CASSSQLAGEYEQYF
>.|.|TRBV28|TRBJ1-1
TGTGCCAGCAGTTTATTAAACACTGAAGCTTTCTTT
CASSLLNTEAFF
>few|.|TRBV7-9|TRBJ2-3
TGTGCCAGCAGCTCGCCACGGGTGGGCGGGGGCACCACAGATACGCAGTATTTT
CASSSPRVGGGTTDTQYF
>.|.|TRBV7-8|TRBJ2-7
TGTGCCAGCAGCTTAAAGGGGCGTCGGGTTGTCTACGAGCAGTACTTC
CASSLKGRRVVYEQYF
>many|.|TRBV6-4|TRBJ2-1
TGTGCCAGCAGCCAAACAGGCAATGAGCAGTTCTTC
CASSQTGNEQFF
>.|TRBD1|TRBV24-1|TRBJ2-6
TGTGCCACCAGTGACTCGACAGGGACCTTCTCTGGGGCCAACGTCCTGACTTTC
CATSDSTGTFSGANVLTF
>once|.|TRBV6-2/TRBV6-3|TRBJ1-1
TGTGCCAGCAGTTCCGATTTGCGGGGGGCCACTGAAGCTTTCTTT
CASSSDLRGATEAFF
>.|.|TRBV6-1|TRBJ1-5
TGTGCCAGCAGTGAAATAACAGGCCAGCCCCAGCATTTT
CASSEITGQPQHF
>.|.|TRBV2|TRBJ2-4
TGTGCCAGCAAGCTTTTGGAGGCCAAAGGCAAAAACATTCAGTACTTC
CASKLLEAKGKNIQYF
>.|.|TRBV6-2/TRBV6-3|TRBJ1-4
TGTGCCAGCAGCTCCGCTCGTTTGCTTCGCGTGGCAGGACTGTTTTTT
CASSSARLLRVAGLFF